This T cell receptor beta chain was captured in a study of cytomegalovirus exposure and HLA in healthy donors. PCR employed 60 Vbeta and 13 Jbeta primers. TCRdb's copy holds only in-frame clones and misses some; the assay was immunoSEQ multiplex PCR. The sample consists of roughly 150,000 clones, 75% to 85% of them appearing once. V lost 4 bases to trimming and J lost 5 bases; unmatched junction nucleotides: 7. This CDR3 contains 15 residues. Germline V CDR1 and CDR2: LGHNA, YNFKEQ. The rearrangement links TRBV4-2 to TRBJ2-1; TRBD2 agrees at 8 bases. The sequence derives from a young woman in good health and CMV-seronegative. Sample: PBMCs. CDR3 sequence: CASSRSGRKDNEQFF. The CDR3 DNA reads TGTGCCAGCAGCCGAAGCGGGAGAAAAGACAATGAGCAGTTCTTC.